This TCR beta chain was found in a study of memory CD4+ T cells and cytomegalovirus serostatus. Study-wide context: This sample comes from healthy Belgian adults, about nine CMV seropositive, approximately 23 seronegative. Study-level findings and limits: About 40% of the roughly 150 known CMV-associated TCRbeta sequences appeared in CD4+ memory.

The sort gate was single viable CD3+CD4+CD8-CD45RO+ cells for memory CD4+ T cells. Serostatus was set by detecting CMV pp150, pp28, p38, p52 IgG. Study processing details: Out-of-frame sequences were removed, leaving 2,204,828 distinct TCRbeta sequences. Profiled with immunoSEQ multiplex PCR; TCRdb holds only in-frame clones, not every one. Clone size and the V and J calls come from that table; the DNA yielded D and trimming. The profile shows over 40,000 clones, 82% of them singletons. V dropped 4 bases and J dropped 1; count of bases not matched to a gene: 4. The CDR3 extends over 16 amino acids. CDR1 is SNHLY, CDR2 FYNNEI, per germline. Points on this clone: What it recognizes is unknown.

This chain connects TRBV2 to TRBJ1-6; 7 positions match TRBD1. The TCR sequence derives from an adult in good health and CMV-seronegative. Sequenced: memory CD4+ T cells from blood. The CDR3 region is CASSATGKSYNSPLHF. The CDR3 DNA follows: TGTGCCAGCAGTGCGACAGGGAAGTCCTATAATTCACCCCTCCACTTT.